This is a list of T cell receptor beta chains from one sample in a study of cytomegalovirus exposure and HLA in healthy donors. Here immunoSEQ multiplex PCR was the method, and the copy in TCRdb shows in-frame clones only, minus some. Counted here are just over 65,000 clones, 80% to 90% occurring once; the ten biggest clones make up 6.5% to 8%. Sample: PBMCs. Source of these receptors: a human donor in good health. The CDR3 runs from the conserved cysteine through the conserved F or W. A D gene is named only where the DNA matches it firmly. Size is stated for part of the rows, as once, few or many counts, or as a class when the clone is expanded.

>TRBV5-1|-|TRBJ1-5|TRBD1
CASKWDSYSNQPQHF
TGCGCCAGCAAATGGGACAGCTATAGCAATCAGCCCCAGCATTTT
>TRBV5-6|-|TRBJ2-3|-
CASSLAALSGTDTQYF
TGTGCCAGCAGCTTGGCCGCCTTGAGCGGGACAGATACGCAGTATTTT
>TRBV5-4|-|TRBJ1-2|TRBD1
CASSPSTGYGDGYTF
TGTGCCAGCAGCCCGTCGACAGGGTATGGAGATGGCTACACCTTC
>TRBV28|-|TRBJ1-2|TRBD1
CASMGQSGGYTF
TGTGCCAGCATGGGACAGAGTGGTGGCTACACCTTC
>TRBV18|once|TRBJ1-6|-
CASSPRQAGDSPLHF
TGTGCCAGCTCACCTAGACAGGCCGGGGATTCACCCCTCCACTTT
>TRBV7-2|-|TRBJ1-1|-
CASSLDIVVTEAFF
TGTGCCAGCAGCTTAGACATCGTGGTCACTGAAGCTTTCTTT
>TRBV7-6|-|TRBJ2-5|-
CASSLASGLYQETQYF
TGTGCCAGCAGCTTAGCATCAGGCCTCTACCAAGAGACCCAGTACTTC
>TRBV7-3|-|TRBJ2-1|TRBD2
CASSLIRTSGGAGEQFF
TGTGCCAGCAGCTTAATTCGGACTAGCGGGGGGGCGGGTGAGCAGTTCTTC
>TRBV5-1|-|TRBJ1-2|TRBD1
CASSLTGAVDGYTF
TGCGCCAGCAGCTTAACAGGGGCTGTTGATGGCTACACCTTC
>TRBV9|-|TRBJ1-6|-
CASSSQGYNSPLHF
TGTGCCAGCAGCTCACAGGGTTATAATTCACCCCTCCACTTT
>TRBV6-1|few|TRBJ1-4|-
CASIRAFNEKLFF
TGTGCCAGCATCAGGGCTTTTAATGAAAAACTGTTTTTT
>TRBV7-3|few|TRBJ2-6|-
CASSLTRGGANVLTF
TGTGCCAGCAGCTTAACCAGGGGTGGGGCCAACGTCCTGACTTTC
>TRBV7-3|-|TRBJ1-5|-
CASSPTRDSPRNSNQPQHF
TGTGCCAGCAGCCCAACGAGAGACAGCCCTAGGAATAGCAATCAGCCCCAGCATTTT
>TRBV7-9|-|TRBJ1-3|-
CASSFPTEGNTIYF
TGTGCCAGCAGCTTTCCGACAGAGGGAAACACCATATATTTT
>TRBV5-1|-|TRBJ1-1|TRBD1
CASSLRTGRNTEAFF
TGCGCCAGCAGCTTGCGGACAGGTCGGAACACTGAAGCTTTCTTT
>TRBV7-2|-|TRBJ2-7|TRBD2
CASSAASGVNYEQYF
TGTGCCAGCAGCGCCGCGAGCGGGGTTAACTACGAGCAGTACTTC
>TRBV7-2|-|TRBJ2-7|-
CASSDDYPSYEQYF
TGTGCCAGCAGCGATGACTACCCTTCCTACGAGCAGTACTTC
>TRBV7-9|once|TRBJ2-5|-
CSSSSSGETQYF
TGTTCCAGCAGCTCGTCCGGGGAGACCCAGTACTTC